These 10 T cell receptor beta chains were all obtained from the same sample, sequenced in a study of CDR3 diversity in severe acne. One entry per CDR3 protein results from TCRdb running MiXCR on the PCR reads. The data contain tens of thousands of distinct CDR3 sequences, 51% of them seen just once; the ten biggest clones take up roughly an eighth. Sequencing was carried out using blood. The origin of the receptors is a male donor in good health, without acne.

This sequence joins TRBV2 and TRBJ2-2; 9 nucleotides match TRBD2. Trimming cost V 4 bases and J 7 bases; bases outside gene matches: 10. The CDR3 spans 16 residues. Germline V CDR1 and CDR2: SNHLY, FYNNEI. The CDR3 nucleotides are TGTGCCAGCAGTGTACGGGGCGGGAGGGCCAACGGGGAGCTGTTTTTT. Amino acid sequence: CASSVRGGRANGELFF. Full variable domain (outside the CDR3, taken from reference TRBV2 and TRBJ2-2): EPEVTQTPSHQVTQMGQEVILRCVPISNHLYFYWYRQILGQKVEFLVSFYNNEISEKSEIFDDQFSVERPDGSNFTLKIRSTKLEDSAMYFCASSVRGGRANGELFFGEGSRLTVL.

J is TRBJ2-5 and V is TRBV7-2; D is unresolved. Germline assignment: CDR1 SGHTA and CDR2 FQGNSA. Trimming pared 6 bases from V and 5 bases from J, leaving 13 bases between. CDR3 length: 13 residues. CDR3 loop: CASRLGPRETQYF. The CDR3 DNA reads as TGTGCCAGCAGACTCGGGCCTCGGGAGACCCAGTACTTC.

The V gene is TRBV6-4, the J gene TRBJ1-5, with 9 bases fitting TRBD1. The CDR3 loop spans 17 amino acids. Germline-derived CDR1 and CDR2 are MRHNA and SNTAGT. V lost 5 bases and J lost 0; bases outside the gene matches: 8. Here the CDR3 DNA reads TGTGCCAGCAGTCCCGGGACAGGGATCCATAGCAATCAGCCCCAGCATTTT. Its protein product is CASSPGTGIHSNQPQHF.

CDR3 protein: CASSRTSGRIYEQYF. CDR3 nucleotide sequence: TGTGCCAGCAGCCGCACTAGCGGGAGAATCTACGAGCAGTACTTC. The rearrangement joins TRBV5-6 to TRBJ2-7; 11 positions agree with TRBD2. The CDR3 has 15 residues. V lost 4 bases, J lost 3 bases, and 6 bases stayed unmatched. From germline, CDR1 is SGHDT and CDR2 YYEEEE.

This chain joins TRBV2 and TRBJ1-1; no clear D gene. CDR3 size: 14 residues. V dropped 8 bases and J dropped 5 bases, with 18 bases sitting between them. CDR1 is SNHLY, CDR2 FYNNEI, per germline. This chain's CDR3 is CASGVHREVTEAFF. CDR3 in DNA: TGTGCCAGCGGGGTCCACCGAGAAGTGACTGAAGCTTTCTTT.

This clonotype has at least ten counts. J is TRBJ1-4 and V is TRBV5-1; 7 nucleotides match TRBD1. There are 15 residues in the CDR3. Germline values: CDR1 SGHRS, CDR2 YFSETQ. J gave up 5 bases and V 0 bases, and 4 bases lay outside the gene matches. The CDR3 DNA reads TGCGCCAGCAGCTTGGACCCGGGACAGAATGAAAAACTGTTTTTT. It yields the protein CASSLDPGQNEKLFF.

This clonotype was seen at least ten times. The V call is TRBV5-1, the J call TRBJ2-7; 8 bases line up with TRBD2. The CDR3 consists of 15 residues. Germline values: CDR1 SGHRS, CDR2 YFSETQ. The V gene end was trimmed by 4 bases and the J gene end by 4 bases; junction bases not matched to a gene: 10. For the CDR3, the DNA is TGCGCCAGCAGCCCATCCGGGACTAGAGGTTACGAGCAGTACTTC. Translating gives CASSPSGTRGYEQYF.

This clonotype came up many times. The V gene is TRBV6-7, the J gene TRBJ1-5, with 7 bases fitting TRBD1. TRBV6-7 is placed among ORFs of uncertain function. CDR3 length equals 16 residues. After removal of 5 bases from V and 4 bases from J, the junction contained 11 bases not matched to a gene. The CDR3 region has the DNA TGTGCCAGCAGTATCACTAACAGGGGTTTAAATCAGCCCCAGCATTTT. Translated, it gives CASSITNRGLNQPQHF.

Notes on this clonotype: A much larger clone differs from this one at a single base, so this may be a read error. The DNA for the CDR3 is TGCGCCGGCAGCCAAGACCCAGGAGGACACAGGCGTTCTAACTATGGCTACACCTTC. Its protein product is CAGSQDPGGHRRSNYGYTF. The rearrangement joins TRBV4-1 to TRBJ1-2, with D perhaps TRBD1 (5 bases). The CDR3 has 19 residues. Germline V lookup: CDR1 MGHRA, CDR2 YSYEKL.

This chain joins TRBV19 and TRBJ2-2; no clear D gene. This CDR3 region has 12 residues. Trimming pared 6 bases from V and 8 bases from J, leaving 10 bases between. CDR1 and CDR2 from the germline V gene are LNHDA and SQIVND (reference sequence). CDR3: CASSLDGGELFF. The CDR3 DNA follows: TGTGCCAGTAGCTTGGATGGAGGGGAGCTGTTTTTT.